A single sample is the source of the 5 T cell receptor beta chains below, sequenced in a study of cytomegalovirus exposure and HLA in healthy donors. TCRdb's table, derived via immunoSEQ multiplex PCR, lists solely in-frame clones and lacks some. There are fewer than 200,000 clones in the sample; 85% occur only once, and about a sixth lies in the top ten. Sample: PBMCs. Receptors originate from a man in his late teens or twenties in good health and CMV-seropositive.

This clone was found once. The chain links TRBV5-1 to TRBJ2-3; 15 bases match TRBD2. The CDR3 is made up of 19 amino acids. V dropped 1 base and J dropped 3; count of bases not matched to a gene: 9. Germline V lookup: CDR1 SGHRS, CDR2 YFSETQ. The CDR3 protein is CASSLTLGLAGGGTDTQYF. The CDR3 coding sequence is TGCGCCAGCAGCTTGACTCTCGGACTAGCGGGGGGGGGAACAGATACGCAGTATTTT.

J is TRBJ2-7 and V is TRBV19; TRBD2 aligns across 7 bases. The CDR3 length is 15 residues. The V and J ends lost 5 bases and 4 bases, in that order; junction bases with no gene match: 11. Germline values: CDR1 LNHDA, CDR2 SQIVND (reference sequence). CDR3 residues: CASSSGWGGLYEQYF. The CDR3 coding sequence is TGTGCCAGTAGTTCCGGATGGGGGGGACTATACGAGCAGTACTTC.

This clone was seen once. The CDR3 here is CASSLTTGSYNEQFF. The CDR3 nucleotides read TGTGCCAGCAGCTTGACTACGGGTTCCTACAATGAGCAGTTCTTC. This chain joins TRBV5-4 and TRBJ2-1; unclear D gene. There are 15 residues in the CDR3. The germline V and J ends were trimmed by 1 base and 1 base, with 9 bases remaining between them. Germline V gene sequence: CDR1 SGHNT, CDR2 YYREEE (reference sequence).

CDR3: CARNSSGGAGNTQYF. The CDR3 DNA reads as TGTGCCAGGAACTCGAGCGGGGGGGCCGGGAATACGCAGTATTTT. This chain connects TRBV28 to TRBJ2-3; 10 bases agree with TRBD2. The germline gives CDR1 MDHEN, CDR2 SYDVKM. The CDR3 is 15 amino acids. Trimming cost V 9 bases and J 7 bases; bases outside gene matches: 13.

J is TRBJ2-1 and V is TRBV19; the match to TRBD2 covers 8 bases. V trimming: 7 bases; J trimming: 0 bases; junction bases outside the gene matches: 5. The CDR3 totals 15 residues. The V gene's germline CDR1 is LNHDA and CDR2 SQIVND (reference sequence). The CDR3 region has the DNA TGTGCCAGTACCCGGGGGGGCAGCTCCTACAATGAGCAGTTCTTC. The encoded protein is CASTRGGSSYNEQFF.